This T cell receptor beta chain originates from a study of T cell repertoires in aging, cancer and after chemotherapy. Background on the study: Pre- and post-chemotherapy samples were paired from glioblastoma patients treated with temozolomide-based therapy. Study results and caveats: Age-matched healthy donors had significantly more diverse, less clonal blood TCR repertoires than untreated cancer patients. Healthy donors lost TCR diversity with age mainly through richness, cancer patients through richness and evenness.

Trimming removed 5 bases from V and 3 bases from J, with 16 bases in between. This CDR3 is built from 15 residues. Germline CDR1 is SGHTA and CDR2 is FQGNSA. Rearranged V-D-J TRB sequences were amplified with a mixed TRB-A/B primer pool. TCRdb re-called the multiplex PCR reads through MiXCR, storing one row per CDR3 protein. The top ten hold 6.5% to 9.5% of the sample, which has a few thousand distinct CDR3 sequences, nearly 70% seen once. TCR beta rearrangements were amplified from peripheral blood genomic DNA. Concerning this clonotype itself: Its antigen is unidentified.

This chain connects TRBV7-2 to TRBJ2-5; D is possibly TRBD1 or TRBD2 (5 bases each). The specimen sequenced was blood. The receptor was isolated from a human donor with a solid tumor. The CDR3 bases are TGTGCCAGCAGCCTATCCGGGACCAAAAAAGAGACCCAGTACTTC. Amino acids: CASSLSGTKKETQYF.